A selection of T cell receptor beta chains follows, all from one sample in a study of long-term antiretroviral therapy in people with HIV. Sequencing was performed with immunoSEQ multiplex PCR; in TCRdb, only in-frame clones are kept and a portion is missing. The sample shows 18,000 or so clones, around 87% of them seen only once. The sample consisted of unsorted PBMCs, taken 4.2 years after starting antiretroviral therapy. All receptors come from a man aged 45-60 years with HIV. Each CDR3 is given with its conserved first and last residue. The order of the fields is D gene, J gene, V gene, clone size, CDR3 protein, CDR3 DNA. D genes are given only for firm matches. Where a row states a size, it is once, few, many or the class of an expanded clone; other rows omit it.

D: -; J: TRBJ2-1; V: TRBV27; size: few; CDR3: CASSLSGSYNEQFF; DNA: TGTGCCAGCAGTTTATCGGGCTCCTACAATGAGCAGTTCTTC
D: -; J: TRBJ2-3; V: TRBV14; size: -; CDR3: CASSPSGSTTDTQYF; DNA: TGTGCCAGCAGCCCGTCCGGGTCGACCACAGATACGCAGTATTTT
D: -; J: TRBJ1-2; V: TRBV6-5; size: -; CDR3: CASSYSRQGDYAGYTF; DNA: TGTGCCAGCAGTTACTCGCGTCAGGGCGACTATGCCGGCTACACCTTC
D: -; J: TRBJ2-1; V: TRBV6-6; size: -; CDR3: CASRRGREANEQFF; DNA: TGTGCCAGCAGGCGGGGAAGGGAGGCCAATGAGCAGTTCTTC
D: -; J: TRBJ2-6; V: TRBV19; size: -; CDR3: CASEGVSGANVLTF; DNA: TGTGCCAGTGAGGGGGTCTCTGGGGCCAACGTCCTGACTTTC
D: -; J: TRBJ2-7; V: TRBV15; size: -; CDR3: CATSILAAPGEQYF; DNA: TGTGCCACCAGCATCTTGGCAGCCCCGGGGGAGCAGTACTTC
D: -; J: TRBJ1-3; V: TRBV18; size: -; CDR3: CASSPGTGTGNTIYF; DNA: TGTGCCAGCTCACCAGGAACGGGAACTGGAAACACCATATATTTT
D: -; J: TRBJ1-1; V: TRBV4-3; size: -; CDR3: CASSQLGRDWNTEAFF; DNA: TGCGCCAGCAGCCAATTAGGCAGGGATTGGAACACTGAAGCTTTCTTT
D: -; J: TRBJ1-4; V: TRBV19; size: -; CDR3: CASSISGQREKLFF; DNA: TGTGCCAGTAGTATATCAGGACAGCGTGAAAAACTGTTTTTT
D: TRBD2; J: TRBJ2-1; V: TRBV30; size: -; CDR3: CAWSSGGRGNEQFF; DNA: TGTGCCTGGAGTAGCGGGGGCCGGGGCAATGAGCAGTTCTTC
D: -; J: TRBJ1-2; V: TRBV19; size: -; CDR3: CASTWGASGYTF; DNA: TGTGCCAGTACCTGGGGGGCCTCTGGCTACACCTTC
D: -; J: TRBJ2-7; V: TRBV11-3; size: -; CDR3: CASSFSGQTYEQYF; DNA: TGTGCCAGCAGCTTCTCGGGCCAGACCTACGAGCAGTACTTC
D: -; J: TRBJ1-1; V: TRBV5-1; size: -; CDR3: CASSVGGLNTEAFF; DNA: TGCGCCAGCAGCGTGGGGGGCTTGAACACTGAAGCTTTCTTT
D: TRBD1; J: TRBJ1-1; V: TRBV6-1; size: -; CDR3: CASSKGQGMNTEAFF; DNA: TGTGCCAGCAGTAAGGGACAGGGGATGAACACTGAAGCTTTCTTT
D: -; J: TRBJ2-5; V: TRBV5-4; size: once; CDR3: CASSLVGGQETQYF; DNA: TGTGCCAGCAGCTTGGTGGGGGGACAAGAGACCCAGTACTTC
D: -; J: TRBJ2-2; V: TRBV21-1; size: -; CDR3: CASSKPDRVGTGELFF; DNA: TGTGCCAGCAGCAAACCGGACAGGGTTGGAACCGGGGAGCTGTTTTTT
D: TRBD1; J: TRBJ2-2; V: TRBV11-3; size: -; CDR3: CASSSHLMGQDRSDPGELFF; DNA: TGTGCCAGCAGCTCCCACCTGATGGGTCAGGACAGGTCGGATCCCGGGGAGCTGTTTTTT
D: -; J: TRBJ1-5; V: TRBV6-5; size: -; CDR3: CASSLRSGTNQPQHF; DNA: TGTGCCAGCAGTCTCAGATCAGGTACAAATCAGCCCCAGCATTTT
D: -; J: TRBJ1-1; V: TRBV7-9; size: -; CDR3: CASSVVAPRDTEAFF; DNA: TGTGCCAGCAGCGTCGTGGCGCCCCGGGACACTGAAGCTTTCTTT
D: -; J: TRBJ2-3; V: TRBV5-1; size: -; CDR3: CASSSGSRGMGTDTQYF; DNA: TGCGCCAGCAGCTCCGGGAGTAGGGGTATGGGGACAGATACGCAGTATTTT
D: -; J: TRBJ1-1; V: TRBV5-4; size: -; CDR3: CASSSTGMNTEAFF; DNA: TGTGCCAGCAGCTCTACAGGGATGAACACTGAAGCTTTCTTT
D: -; J: TRBJ2-2; V: TRBV6-5; size: -; CDR3: CASSYRDPWGTGELFF; DNA: TGTGCCAGCAGTTACCGGGATCCTTGGGGCACCGGGGAGCTGTTTTTT
D: -; J: TRBJ2-7; V: TRBV28; size: -; CDR3: CASSLSYGHEQYF; DNA: TGTGCCAGCAGTTTGTCCTATGGCCACGAGCAGTACTTC
D: -; J: TRBJ1-1; V: TRBV6-1; size: -; CDR3: CASSGGRSTEAFF; DNA: TGTGCCAGCAGCGGGGGGAGGAGCACTGAAGCTTTCTTT
D: -; J: TRBJ2-6; V: TRBV18; size: -; CDR3: CASSSIGSGANVLTF; DNA: TGTGCCAGCTCATCGATAGGCTCTGGGGCCAACGTCCTGACTTTC
D: -; J: TRBJ1-1; V: TRBV5-1; size: -; CDR3: CASSLVELGGNTEAFF; DNA: TGCGCCAGCAGCTTGGTAGAGTTAGGGGGGAACACTGAAGCTTTCTTT
D: -; J: TRBJ2-1; V: TRBV10-1; size: -; CDR3: CASSPVGGPYNEQFF; DNA: TGCGCCAGCAGCCCAGTGGGGGGGCCTTACAATGAGCAGTTCTTC
D: -; J: TRBJ1-1; V: TRBV10-3; size: -; CDR3: CAIRVSDLDGNDAEAFF; DNA: TGTGCCATTCGGGTCTCGGACTTAGACGGGAATGACGCTGAAGCTTTCTTT
D: -; J: TRBJ2-6; V: TRBV25-1; size: -; CDR3: CASSGALSGANVLTF; DNA: TGTGCCAGCAGTGGCGCTCTCTCTGGGGCCAACGTCCTGACTTTC
D: -; J: TRBJ1-6; V: TRBV7-3; size: once; CDR3: CASSLGTSNSPLHF; DNA: TGTGCCAGCAGCCTCGGTACCTCTAATTCACCCCTCCACTTT
D: -; J: TRBJ2-7; V: TRBV4-3; size: -; CDR3: CASSQDRRGFSYEQYF; DNA: TGCGCCAGCAGCCAAGATCGACGGGGGTTCTCCTACGAGCAGTACTTC
D: TRBD1; J: TRBJ2-2; V: TRBV5-6; size: -; CDR3: CASSFLGQGTGELFF; DNA: TGTGCCAGCAGCTTCTTAGGACAGGGTACCGGGGAGCTGTTTTTT